This T cell receptor (beta chain) was captured in a study of T cells in Graves' hyperthyroidism and ophthalmopathy. Study-level background: Peripheral blood sampling occurred at initial diagnosis, before any treatment. Notes on the study in general: In blood, most of the thyroid clonotypes expanded above 0.001 were also present.

Any patient presenting with uncontrolled infection, other autoimmune disease, pregnancy or lactation was left out. The PBMCs were sourced from fresh peripheral blood (around 9.3 ml). RNA transcripts served as the template for amplifying TCR beta CDR3 regions. HTBI primers were employed in a first-round RT-PCR of the TCR CDR3. TCRdb called the multiplex PCR reads again in MiXCR, with one record for every CDR3 protein. Among more than 650,000 distinct CDR3 sequences, 14% were seen once, and the ten largest hold roughly 10%. On this clonotype: The antigen remains undetermined.

The clonotype was recovered from a woman aged 18-35 years with Graves' hyperthyroidism. Source material: blood.

CDR3 protein: CASRGTGQTYEQYF. CDR3 DNA: TGTGCCAGCAGAGGGACAGGGCAGACCTACGAGCAGTACTTC. The gene calls are TRBV6-2 or TRBV6-3 and TRBJ2-7, with 9 bases identical to TRBD1. Losses at the gene ends were 6 bases for V and 2 bases for J; bases not matched to a gene: 5. CDR3 length: 14 amino acids. Looked up from germline, CDR1 is MNHEY and CDR2 is SVGEGT.